Listed below are T cell receptor beta chains from one sample, sequenced in a study of cytomegalovirus exposure and HLA in healthy donors. The assay was immunoSEQ multiplex PCR, and TCRdb's table has in-frame clones only and misses some. The profile shows approximately 180,000 clones, around 81% of them singletons. The sample comprised PBMCs. Source of these receptors: a man aged 18 to 29 in good health and CMV-seronegative. The CDR3 runs from the conserved cysteine through the conserved F or W. Fields, in order: D gene, V gene, clone size, J gene, CDR3 protein, CDR3 DNA. The D gene is left open where the match is weak. Size is omitted from some rows. Given values are once, few, many or a class for expanded clones.

d_gene: TRBD1; v_gene: TRBV30; abundance: .; j_gene: TRBJ1-2; CDR3aa: CAWTPGQGTGNTF; CDR3nt: TGTGCCTGGACACCGGGACAGGGGACTGGCAACACCTTC
d_gene: .; v_gene: TRBV27; abundance: .; j_gene: TRBJ1-2; CDR3aa: CASSSWPNRESYGYTF; CDR3nt: TGTGCCAGCAGTTCATGGCCTAACAGGGAAAGCTATGGCTACACCTTC
d_gene: .; v_gene: TRBV28; abundance: .; j_gene: TRBJ1-5; CDR3aa: CASSPHSLNQPQHF; CDR3nt: TGTGCCAGCAGCCCCCATAGCCTTAATCAGCCCCAGCATTTT
d_gene: .; v_gene: TRBV21-1; abundance: .; j_gene: TRBJ1-5; CDR3aa: CASSNSAGGRYSNQPQHF; CDR3nt: TGTGCCAGCAGCAATTCGGCAGGGGGGCGGTATAGCAATCAGCCCCAGCATTTT
d_gene: .; v_gene: TRBV12-5; abundance: .; j_gene: TRBJ1-1; CDR3aa: CASGYSTGNTEAFF; CDR3nt: TGTGCTAGTGGTTATTCCACAGGGAACACTGAAGCTTTCTTT
d_gene: TRBD1; v_gene: TRBV6-5; abundance: .; j_gene: TRBJ2-7; CDR3aa: CASSLRDRAIYEQYF; CDR3nt: TGTGCCAGCAGCCTCCGGGACAGGGCAATCTACGAGCAGTACTTC
d_gene: .; v_gene: TRBV19; abundance: .; j_gene: TRBJ2-3; CDR3aa: CASSLLSTDTQYF; CDR3nt: TGTGCCAGTAGTCTACTGAGCACAGATACGCAGTATTTT
d_gene: TRBD1; v_gene: TRBV18; abundance: .; j_gene: TRBJ1-6; CDR3aa: CASSPSPGTGNSPLHF; CDR3nt: TGTGCCAGCTCACCATCCCCCGGGACAGGGAATTCACCCCTCCACTTT
d_gene: .; v_gene: TRBV2; abundance: few; j_gene: TRBJ1-1; CDR3aa: CASSEGRMNTEAFF; CDR3nt: TGTGCCAGCAGTGAGGGGCGGATGAACACTGAAGCTTTCTTT
d_gene: TRBD2; v_gene: TRBV11-2; abundance: .; j_gene: TRBJ2-7; CDR3aa: CASRPGLGREQYF; CDR3nt: TGTGCCAGCAGGCCGGGACTAGGACGCGAGCAGTACTTC
d_gene: TRBD1; v_gene: TRBV12-5; abundance: .; j_gene: TRBJ2-1; CDR3aa: CASGALGQGSRASYNEQFF; CDR3nt: TGTGCTAGTGGTGCACTGGGACAGGGGAGTCGAGCATCCTACAATGAGCAGTTCTTC
d_gene: TRBD1; v_gene: TRBV11-3; abundance: .; j_gene: TRBJ2-1; CDR3aa: CASSLAGTGARNEQFF; CDR3nt: TGTGCCAGCAGCTTAGCGGGGACAGGGGCAAGAAATGAGCAGTTCTTC
d_gene: .; v_gene: TRBV4-3; abundance: .; j_gene: TRBJ1-3; CDR3aa: CASSQASLSGNTIYF; CDR3nt: TGCGCCAGCAGCCAAGCGAGCCTCTCTGGAAACACCATATATTTT
d_gene: .; v_gene: TRBV6-6; abundance: .; j_gene: TRBJ2-3; CDR3aa: CASSYPEVPRSQYF; CDR3nt: TGTGCCAGCAGTTACCCCGAGGTACCCCGCTCGCAGTATTTT
d_gene: TRBD1; v_gene: TRBV5-5; abundance: .; j_gene: TRBJ1-4; CDR3aa: CASSADKGQTNEKLFF; CDR3nt: TGTGCCAGCAGCGCGGATAAGGGACAGACTAATGAAAAACTGTTTTTT
d_gene: TRBD1; v_gene: TRBV27; abundance: .; j_gene: TRBJ1-2; CDR3aa: CASSLRGLAGGYTF; CDR3nt: TGTGCCAGCAGTTTAAGGGGGCTGGCGGGGGGCTACACCTTC
d_gene: .; v_gene: TRBV13; abundance: .; j_gene: TRBJ2-1; CDR3aa: CASTEIAYNEQFF; CDR3nt: TGTGCCAGCACGGAGATCGCCTACAATGAGCAGTTCTTC
d_gene: TRBD1; v_gene: TRBV7-6; abundance: few; j_gene: TRBJ2-1; CDR3aa: CASSETGTGYEQFF; CDR3nt: TGTGCCAGCAGCGAAACCGGGACAGGGTATGAGCAGTTCTTC